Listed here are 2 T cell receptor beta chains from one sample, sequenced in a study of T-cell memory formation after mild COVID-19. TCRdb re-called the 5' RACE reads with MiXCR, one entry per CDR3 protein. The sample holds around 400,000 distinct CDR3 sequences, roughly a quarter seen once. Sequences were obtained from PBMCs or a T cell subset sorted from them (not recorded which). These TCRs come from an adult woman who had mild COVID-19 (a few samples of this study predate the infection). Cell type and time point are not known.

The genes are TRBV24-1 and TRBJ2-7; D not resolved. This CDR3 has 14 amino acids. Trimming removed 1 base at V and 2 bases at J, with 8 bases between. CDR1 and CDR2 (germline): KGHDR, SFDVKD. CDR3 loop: CATSDFRSPYEQYF. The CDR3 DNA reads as TGTGCCACCAGTGATTTCCGCTCCCCCTACGAGCAGTACTTC.

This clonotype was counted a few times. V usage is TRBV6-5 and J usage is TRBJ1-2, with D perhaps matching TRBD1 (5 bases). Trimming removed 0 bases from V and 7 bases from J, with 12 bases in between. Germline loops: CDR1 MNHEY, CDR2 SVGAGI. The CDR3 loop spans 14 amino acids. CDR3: CASSYSIGAGGYTF. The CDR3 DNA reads TGTGCCAGCAGTTACTCGATTGGGGCGGGTGGCTACACCTTC.